These T cell receptor beta chains were read from a single sample in a study of T cell repertoires in cytomegalovirus infection. TCRdb passed the reads through MiXCR, listing each CDR3 protein once. Among hundreds of thousands of distinct CDR3 sequences listed, about a tenth were seen once. Material: PBMCs. All receptors derive from a human donor in good health (CMV status not recorded). Some clones in this sample may be carry-over from other donors' samples. CDR3s include the opening cysteine and the closing phenylalanine or tryptophan. D genes are given only for firm matches.

j_gene	v_gene	d_gene	CDR3aa
TRBJ2-1	TRBV6-5	TRBD2	CASTLATSGGAWEQFF
TRBJ2-5	TRBV29-1	-	CSVASGEETQYF
TRBJ2-3	TRBV4-2	TRBD2	CASSPRRGGSDTQYF
TRBJ1-5	TRBV25-1	TRBD1	CASGQGDQPQHF
TRBJ1-1	TRBV7-2	-	CASSSRGTEAFF
TRBJ1-1	TRBV7-2	-	CATSVVLNTEAFF
TRBJ2-7	TRBV7-8	-	CASSLQETYEQYF
TRBJ2-7	TRBV27	-	CARYSGTDLSYEQYF
TRBJ2-1	TRBV28	-	CASSYPFSSGNNEQFF
TRBJ2-6	TRBV28	-	CASSGGGRITGANVLTF
TRBJ2-1	TRBV2	-	CASSVQGGNEQFF
TRBJ1-1	TRBV7-2	-	CASSSRYGQLNTEAFF
TRBJ1-1	TRBV20-1	TRBD1	CSAQGAGSMNTEDFF
TRBJ2-2	TRBV5-1	TRBD2	CASSPLRGGLGTGELFF
TRBJ1-3	TRBV27	-	CASSLLPSGNTIYF
TRBJ2-3	TRBV20-1	TRBD2	CSARDPNSGATDTQYF
TRBJ1-5	TRBV7-2	-	CASSLYLNQPQHF
TRBJ1-1	TRBV28	-	CASSRSGFLGTEAFF
TRBJ2-3	TRBV7-9	-	CASSLKVADTQYF
TRBJ2-2	TRBV6-2/TRBV6-3	-	CASSFYNTGELFF
TRBJ2-3	TRBV7-6	-	CASSSRAGPTDTQYF
TRBJ1-1	TRBV7-6	-	CASSLMGESSPEAFF
TRBJ1-5	TRBV19	TRBD1	CASRTGGDLEPQHF
TRBJ1-6	TRBV20-1	-	CSATGTYNSPLHF
TRBJ2-1	TRBV7-9	-	CASSLPGASYNEQFF
TRBJ1-3	TRBV13	-	CASSNYGLSGNTIYF
TRBJ2-1	TRBV7-3	TRBD2	CASSRDPPSGTRGYEQFF
TRBJ1-1	TRBV7-9	-	CASSAGQINTEAFF
TRBJ2-7	TRBV6-5	TRBD1	CASSQDRDRTREQYF
TRBJ2-3	TRBV20-1	-	CSARDLREVTDTQYF
TRBJ2-1	TRBV15	TRBD2	CATSRDSAGGYNEQFF
TRBJ1-1	TRBV4-1	-	CASSHRGENTEAFF
TRBJ2-2	TRBV20-1	TRBD2	CSGRGERGRTGELFF
TRBJ2-1	TRBV7-2	TRBD2	CASSSRVGLAGVGEQFF
TRBJ1-3	TRBV9	-	CASSVDLGPNTIYF
TRBJ2-1	TRBV5-1	TRBD1	CASSLGGTGLPYNEQFF
TRBJ1-2	TRBV7-2	TRBD1	CASSLAVGQGDGYTF
TRBJ1-1	TRBV7-9	TRBD1	CASSPRGQGHEAFF
TRBJ2-7	TRBV29-1	-	CSVVIGGPYPHEQYF
TRBJ2-1	TRBV9	TRBD2	CASSAGLGAHNEQFF
TRBJ1-2	TRBV7-2	TRBD1	CASSKRQGALEGYTF
TRBJ2-5	TRBV25-1	-	CARGGSPWQETQYF
TRBJ2-5	TRBV7-9	-	CASSPGSREETQYF
TRBJ2-4	TRBV20-1	-	CSASGAKNIQYF
TRBJ2-3	TRBV5-6	-	CASSKNRRPSTDTQYF
TRBJ1-5	TRBV5-6	-	CASSDSAGNQPQHF
TRBJ2-7	TRBV10-3	-	CAISPGLRYEQYF
TRBJ2-2	TRBV24-1	TRBD2	CATSDGTSGGLRNTGELFF
TRBJ1-1	TRBV2	TRBD1	CASSWAGGTEAFF
TRBJ2-2	TRBV28	-	CASSWVDGGQNTGELFF
TRBJ1-5	TRBV6-2/TRBV6-3	-	CASSPGKNGNQPQHF
TRBJ1-1	TRBV20-1	-	CSASGLMNTEAFF
TRBJ2-5	TRBV20-1	TRBD2	CSARRIAGGPRETQYF
TRBJ2-3	TRBV6-1	TRBD2	CASSDGGLAGRTDTQYF